Sequencing of this TCR beta chain was carried out in a study of PD-L1 blockade in urothelial cancer. Background on the study: Male sex and bladder-origin urothelial cancer characterized most of the roughly 29 patients. Prior chemotherapy in patients spanned 0 to 3 regimens. Typically, measured as a median, blood samples had 140,000 or so T cells.

V was cut by 6 bases and J by 2 bases, with 17 bases left in between. This CDR3 region has 15 residues. Germline V lookup: CDR1 SEHNR, CDR2 FQNEAQ (reference sequence). TCRdb's table, derived via immunoSEQ multiplex PCR, lists solely in-frame clones and lacks some. Seen here are 70,000 to 90,000 clones, around 76% observed once, and the top ten hold roughly 9.5%. The genes are TRBV7-9 and TRBJ2-7, with D unclear. The sample here was PBMCs, taken around atezolizumab (anti-PD-L1) treatment. This TCR came from a man between 70 and 80 years old with urothelial cancer. Here the CDR3 reads CASSPGATDPYEQYF. CDR3 coding DNA: TGTGCCAGCAGTCCAGGCGCAACAGACCCCTACGAGCAGTACTTC.